The 26 T cell receptor beta chains reported below all come from one sample, sequenced in a study of CD8 T cells in ankylosing spondylitis. TCRdb reprocessed the 5' RACE reads with MiXCR, giving one entry per CDR3 protein. The data show some 300,000 distinct CDR3 sequences, less than 25% seen once. The sequenced sample consisted of blood, either unsorted or a sorted T cell fraction (not recorded which). The origin of the receptors is a female donor with ankylosing spondylitis or in good health (not recorded which).

This clonotype was detected only a few times. The V gene is TRBV9, the J gene TRBJ2-7; D possibly corresponds to TRBD2 (6 bases). V shed 3 bases and J shed 4 bases, with 20 bases lying between them. Germline lookup yields CDR1 SGDLS and CDR2 YYNGEE. CDR3 size: 16 residues. The CDR3 nucleotides read TGTGCCAGCAGCGACCCAGTTAGCGGACGGTCTTACGAGCAGTACTTC. Translation: CASSDPVSGRSYEQYF.

This clonotype showed up many times. This chain links TRBV5-1 with TRBJ2-3; no firm D call. Germline V CDR1 and CDR2: SGHRS, YFSETQ. The CDR3 is 11 residues long. V lost 2 bases and J 5 bases, leaving 3 bases between the germline ends. In nucleotides, the CDR3 is TGCGCCAGCAGCTTCAAAGATACGCAGTATTTT. Translating gives CASSFKDTQYF.

This sequence joins TRBV10-3 and TRBJ2-1; 13 nucleotides match TRBD2. The junction had 5 bases not matched to a gene; V was cut back by 3 bases and J by 6 bases. Germline values: CDR1 ENHRY, CDR2 SYGVKD. This CDR3 region has 16 residues. The CDR3 DNA follows: TGTGCCATCAGTGACGGGACTAGCGGGATTCCCAATGAGCAGTTCTTC. It codes for CAISDGTSGIPNEQFF.

At least ten counts were recorded for this clonotype. The chain couples TRBV12-3 or TRBV12-4 to TRBJ1-6; 10 bases line up with TRBD1. The CDR3 sequence is 15 residues long. The V segment lost 6 bases and the J segment 9 bases; nucleotides outside the gene matches: 8. Here the CDR3 DNA reads TGTGCCAGCAGCCCGACCGGGACAGGGGTTTCACCCCTCCACTTT. It codes for CASSPTGTGVSPLHF.

This rearrangement joins TRBV25-1 to TRBJ2-2; either TRBD1 or TRBD2 may supply D (7 bases each). The CDR3 length is 14 residues. Germline CDR1 and CDR2: MGHDK and SYGVNS. V was trimmed by 7 bases and J by 6 bases, leaving 15 bases between them. The CDR3 DNA sequence: TGTGCCAGCACTCCCAGGGGGGGCCCCGGGGAGCTGTTTTTT. This gives the protein CASTPRGGPGELFF.

This sequence joins TRBV24-1 and TRBJ2-1; the match to TRBD1 covers 7 bases. This CDR3 comprises 12 residues. V was clipped by 1 base and J by 10 bases; unmatched bases: 0. Germline CDR1 reads KGHDR; CDR2 reads SFDVKD. The CDR3 coding sequence is TGTGCCACCAGTGATTTACAGGGGGAGCAGTTCTTC. As protein: CATSDLQGEQFF.

This rearrangement joins TRBV4-3 to TRBJ2-2; D is unclear. Per germline, CDR1 LGHNA and CDR2 YSLEER. Trimming pared 1 base from V and 4 bases from J, leaving 13 bases between. This CDR3 is 16 amino acids long. CDR3 nucleotide sequence: TGCGCCAGCAGCCAAGCCGGGCCAGGCGGCACCGGGGAGCTGTTTTTT. Translation gives CASSQAGPGGTGELFF.

Only a few counts were recorded for this clonotype. V gene TRBV5-1 combines with J gene TRBJ2-1, with 10 bases aligning to TRBD2. CDR3 length equals 14 residues. Unmatched junction bases numbered 9, after V lost 0 bases and J lost 15 bases. Germline V CDR1 and CDR2: SGHRS, YFSETQ. CDR3: CASSLATAGGPLFF. CDR3 DNA sequence: TGCGCCAGCAGCTTGGCCACAGCGGGAGGGCCCCTGTTCTTC.

The chain employs TRBV20-1 and TRBJ2-1; TRBD2 might be the D (5 bases). Trimming took 7 bases from V and 1 from J, leaving 20 bases between them. The germline gives CDR1 DFQATT, CDR2 SNEGSKA (reference sequence). This CDR3 is built from 16 residues. The CDR3, as DNA: TGCAGTGTCCCTGGGAGTGCTCCGAGTTCCTACAATGAGCAGTTCTTC. This translates into CSVPGSAPSSYNEQFF.

The chain is built from TRBV6-1 and TRBJ2-1, with 8 positions matching TRBD2. This CDR3 spans 16 amino acids. CDR1 and CDR2 from the germline V gene are MNHNS and SASEGT. V lost 6 bases to trimming and J lost 3 bases; unmatched junction nucleotides: 10. The CDR3 DNA follows: TGTGCCAGCAGCCGAGGACGGGAGGGCAACTACAATGAGCAGTTCTTC. As protein: CASSRGREGNYNEQFF.

The V call is TRBV3-1, the J call TRBJ2-7; tentative D call: TRBD1 (6 bases). The V end was cut by 4 bases, the J end by 0 bases, with 13 bases between. Germline-derived CDR1 and CDR2 are LGHDT and YNNKEL (reference sequence). The CDR3 length is 15 residues. The CDR3 DNA is TGTGCCAGCAGCCTAGGACAGCCGAGCTCCTACGAGCAGTACTTC. Its translation is CASSLGQPSSYEQYF.

This clonotype was counted a few times. The chain recombines TRBV11-3 with TRBJ2-1, with TRBD2 as a possible D gene (5 bases). CDR3 length equals 13 residues. Per germline, CDR1 SGHNT and CDR2 YENEEA. Trimming stripped 1 base from V and 11 bases from J, with 12 bases between. For the CDR3, the DNA is TGTGCCAGCAGCTTAGGAGAGGGTTTGAAGCAGTTCTTC. As protein: CASSLGEGLKQFF.

This clonotype was picked up many times. The CDR3 reads CASSLKEVGAFF. CDR3 nucleotide sequence: TGTGCCAGCAGTTTGAAGGAGGTGGGGGCTTTCTTT. The V and J genes are TRBV12-3 or TRBV12-4 and TRBJ1-1; D unclear. The germline V and J ends were trimmed by 3 bases and 11 bases, with 13 bases remaining between them. The CDR3 length is 12 residues.

The V gene is TRBV7-2, the J gene TRBJ2-3, with 12 bases fitting TRBD2. The CDR3 has 15 amino acids. J gave up 3 bases and V 5 bases, and 3 bases lay outside the gene matches. Germline V gene data show CDR1 as SGHTA and CDR2 as FQGNSA. The CDR3 protein is CASSRLAGVTDTQYF. The CDR3 DNA reads TGTGCCAGCAGCCGACTAGCGGGAGTAACAGATACGCAGTATTTT.

The chain uses TRBV20-1 and TRBJ2-2, with 10 positions matching TRBD2. The CDR3 consists of 16 residues. Germline trimming cut 2 bases from V and 2 bases from J; bases unmatched to any gene: 5. CDR1 and CDR2 (germline): DFQATT, SNEGSKA (reference sequence). The CDR3 DNA sequence: TGCAGTGCTAGACGCCTAGCGGGAGTTAACACCGGGGAGCTGTTTTTT. It is translated as CSARRLAGVNTGELFF.

This clonotype was seen a handful of times. The chain employs TRBV7-6 and TRBJ2-2; D perhaps matches TRBD2 (5 bases). Germline V lookup: CDR1 SGHVS, CDR2 FNYEAQ. The V end lost 2 bases, the J end lost 5 bases, and 9 bases lay between the germline ends. The CDR3 has 14 residues. The chain's CDR3 is CASSLFGETGELFF. The DNA of the CDR3 is TGTGCCAGCAGCTTATTCGGGGAAACCGGGGAGCTGTTTTTT.

The rearrangement links TRBV7-9 to TRBJ2-3; 9 bases align to TRBD1. In germline, CDR1 is SEHNR, CDR2 FQNEAQ (reference sequence). V trimming: 5 bases; J trimming: 3 bases; junction bases outside the gene matches: 9. This CDR3 is 16 amino acids long. CDR3 protein: CASSPGQGSRTDTQYF. CDR3 DNA: TGTGCCAGCAGCCCCGGACAGGGGAGTCGGACAGATACGCAGTATTTT.

The sample holds a few counts of this clonotype. V gene TRBV12-3 or TRBV12-4 combines with J gene TRBJ1-2; no reliable D call. The length of the CDR3 is 14 residues. The V end lost 5 bases, the J end lost 6 bases, and 16 bases lay between the germline ends. The chain's CDR3 is CASSPIRGYNGYTF. The DNA of the CDR3 is TGTGCCAGCAGTCCCATACGGGGTTACAATGGCTACACCTTC.

The rearrangement joins TRBV7-2 to TRBJ2-2, with a weak D call TRBD2 (5 bases). The length of the CDR3 is 15 residues. The ends were cut back, 5 bases at V and 5 bases at J, with 15 bases in the middle. Per germline, CDR1 SGHTA and CDR2 FQGNSA. The CDR3 loop reads CASSPSPERTGELFF. CDR3 nucleotide sequence: TGTGCCAGCAGCCCTAGCCCAGAAAGAACCGGGGAGCTGTTTTTT.

The V and J genes are TRBV5-6 and TRBJ1-5, with D hard to call. Trimming took off 4 bases at V and 4 bases at J, with 18 bases between the two ends. The CDR3 extends over 16 amino acids. Germline CDR1 reads SGHDT; CDR2 reads YYEEEE. The DNA for the CDR3 is TGTGCCAGCAGCGCCTTGCGAAGAGCGGGTAATCAGCCCCAGCATTTT. Its protein is CASSALRRAGNQPQHF.

This clonotype has just a few counts. This rearrangement joins TRBV20-1 to TRBJ1-2; TRBD1 is a possible D gene (5 bases). Between the trimmed V and J ends, which lost 7 bases and 2 bases, there was a span of 11 bases. Germline CDR1 is DFQATT and CDR2 is SNEGSKA (reference sequence). This CDR3 comprises 12 residues. The CDR3 spells CSVTETNYGYTF. Here the CDR3 DNA reads TGCAGTGTGACAGAAACGAACTATGGCTACACCTTC.

The V and J genes are TRBV20-1 and TRBJ2-1, with a weak D call TRBD2 (6 bases). Per the germline V gene, CDR1 is DFQATT and CDR2 is SNEGSKA (reference sequence). The CDR3 is 14 amino acids. Trimming stripped 2 bases from V and 9 bases from J, with 17 bases between. CDR3 nucleotide sequence: TGCAGTGCTAGAACAACGGGAGCGGTGCCTGAGCAGTTCTTC. Translated: CSARTTGAVPEQFF.

This clonotype was seen only a few times. The chain combines TRBV28 with TRBJ1-4; a weak D match, TRBD1 (5 bases). CDR3 length: 14 residues. Trimming took 5 bases from V and 3 from J, leaving 10 bases between them. In germline, CDR1 is MDHEN, CDR2 SYDVKM. CDR3 sequence reads: CASSGQGSNEKLFF. CDR3 nucleotides: TGTGCCAGCAGTGGGCAGGGCTCTAATGAAAAACTGTTTTTT.

The chain combines TRBV20-1 with TRBJ2-3; D ambiguous. Trimming removed 3 bases at V and 5 bases at J, with 12 bases between. The germline gives CDR1 DFQATT, CDR2 SNEGSKA (reference sequence). The length of the CDR3 is 13 residues. The CDR3 region is CSASSGVEDTQYF. The CDR3 DNA reads as TGCAGTGCTAGCTCGGGTGTCGAAGATACGCAGTATTTT.

This clonotype was counted a few times. The chain uses TRBV7-2 and TRBJ2-5; D is possibly TRBD2 (5 bases). Per germline, CDR1 SGHTA and CDR2 FQGNSA. Trimming took off 2 bases at V and 4 bases at J, with 11 bases between the two ends. This CDR3 contains 14 residues. The CDR3 reads CASSLYDRGETQYF. The CDR3 region has the DNA TGTGCCAGCAGCTTATACGACCGGGGAGAGACCCAGTACTTC.

The gene calls are TRBV28 and TRBJ2-4; 13 nucleotides line up with TRBD2. Trimming at V came to 5 bases and at J to 0 bases, leaving 16 bases not matched to a gene. Germline V CDR1 and CDR2: MDHEN, SYDVKM. The CDR3 consists of 21 residues. The CDR3 region has the DNA TGTGCCAGCAGTCCCACCCGACTAGCGGGAGGCCCTGGGCCAGCCAAAAACATTCAGTACTTC. The encoded protein is CASSPTRLAGGPGPAKNIQYF.